The 3 T cell receptor beta chains below were found in one sample sequenced in a study of OX40 agonist ivuxolimab in advanced cancers. TCRdb's copy holds only in-frame clones and misses some; the assay was immunoSEQ multiplex PCR. The repertoire holds roughly 100,000 clones, with about 92% as singletons. Sequencing used CD4+ or CD8+ T cells sorted from blood, obtained in a trial of the OX40 agonist ivuxolimab. The receptors shown here come from an adult with an advanced solid tumor such as melanoma, head and neck, liver or kidney cancer.

The V call is TRBV2, the J call TRBJ1-5; D is perhaps TRBD1 (6 bases). The CDR3 covers 15 residues. The germline V and J ends were trimmed by 5 bases and 0 bases, with 11 bases remaining between them. CDR1 is SNHLY, CDR2 FYNNEI, per germline. CDR3 residues: CASSLDSYSNQPQHF. CDR3 coding DNA: TGTGCCAGCAGTCTGGACAGCTATAGCAATCAGCCCCAGCATTTT.

The rearrangement joins TRBV21-1 to TRBJ2-7; TRBD1 was called by the table and not checked on the DNA. TRBV21-1 has pseudogene status. The length of the CDR3 is 17 residues. The CDR3 nucleotides are TGTGCCGTCCCCCCCGACAGGGGGCTCTTCGGTTCCTACGAGCAGTACTTC. It is translated as CAVPPDRGLFGSYEQYF.

This clone was detected only a few times. The V call is TRBV5-6, the J call TRBJ2-3; no clear D gene. Looked up from germline, CDR1 is SGHDT and CDR2 is YYEEEE. This CDR3 is built from 14 residues. V was trimmed by 0 bases and J by 2 bases, leaving 7 bases between them. CDR3 residues: CASSLVGFTDTQYF. The CDR3 nucleotides read TGTGCCAGCAGCTTGGTAGGATTCACAGATACGCAGTATTTT. Using reference TRBV5-6 and TRBJ2-3 for the parts outside the CDR3, the full variable domain is DAGVTQSPTHLIKTRGQQVTLRCSPKSGHDTVSWYQQALGQGPQFIFQYYEEEERQRGNFPDRFSGHQFPNYSSELNVNALLLGDSALYLCASSLVGFTDTQYFGPGTRLTVL.